The rows below give T cell receptor beta chains drawn from one sample of a study of blood T cell repertoires in COVID-19. TCRdb keeps only in-frame clones here, not all; method: immunoSEQ multiplex PCR. This table has roughly 200,000 clones, approximately 88% appearing once. The material sequenced was peripheral blood. The receptors stem from a man aged 35 to 55 with acute or convalescent COVID-19. Both conserved end residues are part of each CDR3. A D gene is named only where the DNA matches it firmly.

cdr3_length,v_call,d_call,j_call,cdr3_nt,cdr3_aa
15,TRBV5-4,TRBD2,TRBJ2-7,TGTGCCAGCAGTCTCGGCGGGGAGGGTATTTCCGAGCAGTACTTC,CASSLGGEGISEQYF
15,TRBV7-9,NA,TRBJ2-3,TGTGCCAGCAGCTCATGGACGGGAACCACAGATACGCAGTATTTT,CASSSWTGTTDTQYF
17,TRBV7-2,TRBD2,TRBJ2-7,TGTGCCAGCAGTTTTGGACTAGCGGGCTTGAGCTCCTACGAGCAGTACTTC,CASSFGLAGLSSYEQYF
13,TRBV18,NA,TRBJ1-1,TGTGCCAGCTCTCCGCAGGGAAACACTGAAGCTTTCTTT,CASSPQGNTEAFF
16,TRBV4-3,TRBD2,TRBJ2-1,TGCGCCAGCAGCCAGCTTAGCGGGGGGGGCTACAATGAGCAGTTCTTC,CASSQLSGGGYNEQFF
15,TRBV10-3,NA,TRBJ1-1,TGTGCCATCGCGGAGGACTCAAGCCTGAACACTGAAGCTTTCTTT,CAIAEDSSLNTEAFF
14,TRBV7-9,NA,TRBJ2-2,TGTGCCAGCAGCCCCGGACTGTTCACCGGGGAGCTGTTTTTT,CASSPGLFTGELFF
14,TRBV27,NA,TRBJ2-7,TGTGCCAGCAGCCCCAGGTTAGGCTTCTACGAGCAGTACTTC,CASSPRLGFYEQYF
14,TRBV6-1,NA,TRBJ2-1,TGTGCCAGCAGTGAGGCGGGGCCCAACAATGAGCAGTTCTTC,CASSEAGPNNEQFF
15,TRBV19,TRBD1,TRBJ1-2,TGTGCCAGTAGTGGTGGGACAGTCAAATCCTATGGCTACACCTTC,CASSGGTVKSYGYTF
14,TRBV27,TRBD2,TRBJ2-7,TGTGCCAGCAGGGTAGCGGGAGGCCCCTACGAGCAGTACTTC,CASRVAGGPYEQYF
15,TRBV9,TRBD1,TRBJ2-7,TGTGCCAGCAGCCCTACCGGGACAGGGGGATACGAGCAGTACTTC,CASSPTGTGGYEQYF
16,TRBV27,TRBD2,TRBJ2-1,TGTGCCAGCAGTTTATGGGCTAGCGGGAGTATTAATGAGCAGTTCTTC,CASSLWASGSINEQFF
14,TRBV24-1,NA,TRBJ1-2,TGTGCCACCAGAGCCGCTGGGGAGGGAGGAGATTACACCTTC,CATRAAGEGGDYTF
13,TRBV19,NA,TRBJ2-7,TGTGCCAGTAGTATTGCCAGATACTACGAGCAGTACTTC,CASSIARYYEQYF
11,TRBV6-5,NA,TRBJ2-7,TGTGCCAGCAGCAACTTTGGCGAGCAGTACTTC,CASSNFGEQYF
15,TRBV10-3,NA,TRBJ1-2,TGTGCCATCTCCGAAAGGGGCGGAGGGATTAATGGCTACACCTTC,CAISERGGGINGYTF
14,TRBV9,TRBD1,TRBJ1-1,TGTGCCAGCAGCCGACAGGGAATGAACACTGAAGCTTTCTTT,CASSRQGMNTEAFF
15,TRBV30,NA,TRBJ1-5,TGTGCCTGGAGTTGTGGGGGCGAGAGCAATCAGCCCCAGCATTTT,CAWSCGGESNQPQHF
12,TRBV6-5,NA,TRBJ2-1,TGTGGCTCGGGACTCCGTCGGAATGAGCAGTTCTTC,CGSGLRRNEQFF
13,TRBV6-5,NA,TRBJ1-6,TGTGCCAGCATCCTGAGGAGGGATTCACCCCTCCACTTT,CASILRRDSPLHF